One sample yielded the 23 T cell receptor beta chains listed below, sequenced in a study of identical twins. TCRdb re-analysed the 5' RACE reads in MiXCR, keeping a single row per CDR3 protein. The sample has about 530,000 distinct CDR3 sequences; around 24% are singletons. The data were also submitted as part of a second study, on yellow fever vaccine responses in identical twins.

Sequenced: CD4+ T cells sorted from blood. These receptors all come from a woman younger than 30 in good health.

This clonotype was detected a few times. The gene calls are TRBV7-3 and TRBJ2-1; TRBD1 matches at 10 bases. The germline gives CDR1 SGHTA, CDR2 FQGTGA. J gave up 3 bases and V 0 bases, and 11 bases lay outside the gene matches. The CDR3 runs to 19 residues. CDR3 nucleotides: TGTGCCAGCAGCTTAACGGGGGGAAAGGGACAGGGGTTCTACAATGAGCAGTTCTTC. Translating it yields CASSLTGGKGQGFYNEQFF.

This clonotype appeared a few times. The genes are TRBV27 and TRBJ2-7; D gene ambiguous. Trimming took off 11 bases at V and 0 bases at J, with 20 bases between the two ends. The germline gives CDR1 MNHEY, CDR2 SMNVEV (reference sequence). The CDR3 is 15 residues long. In DNA, the CDR3 is TGTGCCCGGTCCCGGGCGAATTTTAGCTCCTACGAGCAGTACTTC. This sequence encodes CARSRANFSSYEQYF.

This clonotype was observed a handful of times. This sequence joins TRBV6-1 and TRBJ2-1; 7 bases fit TRBD1. The CDR3 totals 12 residues. Trimming removed 4 bases from V and 12 bases from J; junction bases left unmatched: 6. The V gene's germline CDR1 is MNHNS and CDR2 SASEGT. CDR3 coding DNA: TGTGCCAGCAGTGTGACCGGGACAGTGCAGTTCTTC. It is translated as CASSVTGTVQFF.

CDR3 loop: CASSDLQGHEQYV. CDR3 nucleotide sequence: TGTGCCAGCAGTGACTTGCAGGGCCACGAGCAGTACGTC. V is TRBV2 and J is TRBJ2-7; a possible D gene is TRBD1 (5 bases). This CDR3 has 13 amino acids. Looked up from germline, CDR1 is SNHLY and CDR2 is FYNNEI. V lost 3 bases, J lost 5 bases, and 11 bases lay in between.

This chain joins TRBV20-1 and TRBJ2-2; 9 positions agree with TRBD2. Germline V gene data show CDR1 as DFQATT and CDR2 as SNEGSKA (reference sequence). V gave up 6 bases and J gave up 1 base; unmatched junction bases: 3. The CDR3 has 14 residues. DNA of the CDR3: TGCAGTGCGCCGACTAGCGGGAACACCGGGGAGCTGTTTTTT. This codes for CSAPTSGNTGELFF.

This clonotype was seen more than once but under ten times. The gene calls are TRBV3-1 and TRBJ2-1, with a weak D call TRBD2 (5 bases). Between the trimmed V and J ends, which lost 2 bases and 3 bases, there was a span of 8 bases. There are 14 residues in the CDR3. Per the germline V gene, CDR1 is LGHDT and CDR2 is YNNKEL (reference sequence). CDR3: CASSQLRDYNEQFF. Written as DNA, the CDR3 is TGTGCCAGCAGCCAACTCCGGGACTACAATGAGCAGTTCTTC.

This clonotype was counted only a few times. This chain connects TRBV11-2 to TRBJ2-2; perhaps TRBD1 as D (6 bases). The CDR3 consists of 15 residues. The V end lost 1 base, the J end lost 6 bases, and 12 bases lay between the germline ends. Germline V gene sequence: CDR1 SGHAT, CDR2 FQNNGV. The CDR3 loop reads CASSLVPGASGELFF. The CDR3 DNA follows: TGTGCCAGCAGCTTAGTCCCAGGGGCCTCCGGGGAGCTGTTTTTT.

The CDR3 coding sequence is TGCAGTGCCGCCCGGGGTGAGCAGTTCTTC. This codes for CSAARGEQFF. The chain couples TRBV20-1 to TRBJ2-1; tentatively, D is TRBD2 (5 bases). This CDR3 comprises 10 residues. The V and J ends lost 6 bases and 9 bases respectively, with 9 bases between them. Germline V gene data show CDR1 as DFQATT and CDR2 as SNEGSKA (reference sequence).

There are a few counts of this clonotype. The chain recombines TRBV20-1 with TRBJ2-5, with 10 bases identical to TRBD2. The CDR3 has 16 amino acids. V gave up 4 bases and J gave up 1 base; unmatched junction bases: 9. The V gene's germline CDR1 is DFQATT and CDR2 SNEGSKA (reference sequence). The CDR3 sequence: CSAKKPGLASQETQYF. As DNA, the CDR3 is TGCAGTGCTAAAAAACCGGGACTAGCGAGCCAAGAGACCCAGTACTTC.

This sequence joins TRBV11-3 and TRBJ2-7, with D possibly being TRBD1 (5 bases). In germline, CDR1 is SGHNT, CDR2 YENEEA. The V end was cut by 1 base, the J end by 3 bases, with 10 bases between. The CDR3 totals 14 residues. The CDR3 nucleotides read TGTGCCAGCAGCTTAGGGGGCGCCCACTACGAGCAGTACTTC. Its translation: CASSLGGAHYEQYF.

The chain combines TRBV20-1 with TRBJ2-3; TRBD2 aligns across 8 bases. The J segment lost 3 bases and the V segment lost 1 base, leaving 3 bases of the junction unmatched. Germline CDR1 and CDR2: DFQATT and SNEGSKA (reference sequence). The CDR3 consists of 14 residues. CDR3: CSARVSGTTDTQYF. CDR3 sequence (DNA): TGCAGTGCTAGAGTTAGCGGGACGACAGATACGCAGTATTTT.

This clonotype was found a few times. The chain combines TRBV3-1 with TRBJ2-5; maybe TRBD2 (5 bases). CDR3 length equals 14 residues. The V gene's germline CDR1 is LGHDT and CDR2 YNNKEL (reference sequence). Trimming shortened V by 6 bases and J by 2 bases, and 13 bases separated the two germline ends. The DNA of the CDR3 is TGTGCCAGCAGGCGTATGGAGGCACAAGAGACCCAGTACTTC. Translating gives CASRRMEAQETQYF.

This clonotype was found a few times. The chain combines TRBV7-8 with TRBJ1-5; 8 bases line up with TRBD1. The CDR3 length is 16 residues. Germline V gene lookup returns CDR1 SGHVS and CDR2 FQNEAQ. Trimming took 5 bases from V and 4 from J; bases not matched to a gene: 10. CDR3 DNA sequence: TGTGCCAGCAGCCCCAGAGACAGGGGTTGGAATCAGCCCCAGCATTTT. Protein sequence: CASSPRDRGWNQPQHF. The full variable domain, its missing parts supplied by reference TRBV7-8 and TRBJ1-5, is GAGVSQSPRYKVAKRGQDVALRCDPISGHVSLFWYQQALGQGPEFLTYFQNEAQLDKSGLPSDRFFAERPEGSVSTLKIQRTQQEDSAVYLCASSPRDRGWNQPQHFGDGTRLSIL.

The genes are TRBV6-1 and TRBJ1-2, with no clear D. Trimming cost V 3 bases and J 7 bases, with 12 bases left between them. Per the germline V gene, CDR1 is MNHNS and CDR2 is SASEGT. The CDR3 loop spans 13 amino acids. CDR3 sequence reads: CASSDSRYPGYTF. The CDR3 DNA is TGTGCCAGCAGTGATTCCCGATACCCTGGCTACACCTTC.

The table lists this clonotype with a few counts. In DNA form, the CDR3 reads TGTGCCATCAGTGGGGGGACTGAAAAACTGTTTTTT. Translated, it gives CAISGGTEKLFF. The chain links TRBV10-3 to TRBJ1-4; D perhaps matches TRBD1 (5 bases). Germline V gene data show CDR1 as ENHRY and CDR2 as SYGVKD. V lost 4 bases and J 7 bases, leaving 7 bases between the germline ends. This CDR3 spans 12 amino acids.

This chain links TRBV29-1 with TRBJ2-5; a weak D match, TRBD1 (6 bases). Germline V gene sequence: CDR1 SQVTM, CDR2 ANQGSEA. The CDR3 runs to 13 residues. CDR3 residues: CTIRGGIQETQYF. The DNA of the CDR3 is TGCACCATTCGAGGGGGAATCCAAGAGACCCAGTACTTC.

This chain connects TRBV7-6 to TRBJ2-1, with 7 bases fitting TRBD2. CDR3 length: 15 residues. Per germline, CDR1 SGHVS and CDR2 FNYEAQ. The J segment lost 4 bases and the V segment lost 2 bases, leaving 5 bases of the junction unmatched. DNA of the CDR3: TGTGCCAGCAGCTTACTAGCGGATAAATACAATGAGCAGTTCTTC. Protein product: CASSLLADKYNEQFF.

The rearrangement links TRBV7-9 to TRBJ2-1; maybe TRBD2 (6 bases). Germline V CDR1 and CDR2: SEHNR, FQNEAQ (reference sequence). The CDR3 is 17 residues long. V lost 1 base and J lost 3, with 16 bases in between. The CDR3 DNA follows: TGTGCCAGCAGCTTAGTTGGCGGGACGAGATACTACAATGAGCAGTTCTTC. Protein sequence: CASSLVGGTRYYNEQFF.

The V gene is TRBV20-1, the J gene TRBJ2-3; TRBD1 matches 7 bases. The CDR3 spans 12 residues. V lost 3 bases, J lost 5 bases, and 2 bases stayed unmatched. Germline V lookup: CDR1 DFQATT, CDR2 SNEGSKA (reference sequence). Here the CDR3 reads CSASHRGDTQYF. CDR3 DNA sequence: TGCAGTGCTAGCCACAGGGGAGATACGCAGTATTTT.

The rearrangement joins TRBV7-9 to TRBJ2-7, with D uncertain. V gave up 5 bases and J gave up 6 bases, with 14 bases separating them. CDR3 size: 13 residues. CDR1 SEHNR and CDR2 FQNEAQ come from the germline V gene (reference sequence). The CDR3 region is CASSQPPLSEQYF. The DNA of the CDR3 is TGTGCCAGCAGCCAACCGCCCCTCTCCGAGCAGTACTTC. Full variable domain (missing parts from reference TRBV7-9 and TRBJ2-7): DTGVSQNPRHKITKRGQNVTFRCDPISEHNRLYWYRQTLGQGPEFLTYFQNEAQLEKSRLLSDRFSAERPKGSFSTLEIQRTEQGDSAMYLCASSQPPLSEQYFGPGTRLTVT.

The chain has TRBV9 and TRBJ2-1, with a tentative D call TRBD2 (7 bases). The CDR3 sequence is 15 residues long. Looked up from germline, CDR1 is SGDLS and CDR2 is YYNGEE. Trimming pared 0 bases from V and 9 bases from J, leaving 16 bases between. In DNA, the CDR3 is TGTGCCAGCAGCGTAGTTGATCGGGGGGCTGTTGAGCAGTTCTTC. Protein: CASSVVDRGAVEQFF.

This clonotype has just a few counts. The V gene is TRBV7-2, the J gene TRBJ2-2; D may be TRBD1 or TRBD2 (5 bases each). The germline gives CDR1 SGHTA, CDR2 FQGNSA. The V and J ends lost 4 bases and 7 bases respectively, with 13 bases between them. CDR3 length: 14 amino acids. The chain's CDR3 is CASSSGTYYGELFF. CDR3 DNA sequence: TGTGCCAGCAGCTCCGGGACCTACTACGGGGAGCTGTTTTTT.

A few counts support this clonotype. V gene TRBV15 combines with J gene TRBJ2-3, with 8 bases that match TRBD1. V was pared by 3 bases and J by 4 bases, with 6 bases of the junction left unmatched. Germline V gives CDR1 LNHNV, CDR2 YYDKDF (reference sequence). The length of the CDR3 is 15 residues. As DNA, the CDR3 is TGTGCCACCAGCAGGGCACAGGGGGTCGCAGATACGCAGTATTTT. Its translation: CATSRAQGVADTQYF. The full variable domain, its missing parts supplied by reference TRBV15 and TRBJ2-3, is DAMVIQNPRYQVTQFGKPVTLSCSQTLNHNVMYWYQQKSSQAPKLLFHYYDKDFNNEADTPDNFQSRRPNTSFCFLDIRSPGLGDTAMYLCATSRAQGVADTQYFGPGTRLTVL.